This passage covers 26 T cell receptor beta chains from one sample sequenced in a study of T cells after posttransplantation cyclophosphamide. Produced via immunoSEQ multiplex PCR; TCRdb's table is partial and in-frame only. The table records some 64,000 clones, 90% to 95% of them present only once. What was sequenced was PBMCs. All receptors derive from a woman in her thirties in good health and a related stem cell transplant donor.

The genes are TRBV7-9 and TRBJ2-1; 8 nucleotides agree with TRBD2. The trim removed 6 bases at V and 3 bases at J, leaving 4 bases unmatched. This CDR3 has 14 residues. Germline lookup yields CDR1 SEHNR and CDR2 FQNEAQ (reference sequence). The CDR3 here is CASSSGGVYNEQFF. The CDR3 DNA reads TGTGCCAGCAGTTCCGGGGGGGTCTACAATGAGCAGTTCTTC.

The chain employs TRBV6-6 and TRBJ1-1, with a tentative D call TRBD1 (5 bases). The V gene lost 4 bases and the J gene lost 2 bases, with 11 bases spanning the gap. The CDR3 consists of 14 residues. Germline lookup yields CDR1 MNHNY and CDR2 SVGAGI (reference sequence). As DNA, the CDR3 is TGTGCCAGCAGTTCCGGGGGATCTAACACTGAAGCTTTCTTT. Amino acids: CASSSGGSNTEAFF.

This rearrangement joins TRBV12-5 to TRBJ1-6; D is ambiguous. V was pared by 3 bases and J by 1 base, with 13 bases between. Germline V gene sequence: CDR1 LGHNT, CDR2 FRNRAP. This CDR3 has 17 amino acids. The CDR3 loop is CASGFMRVASYNSPLHF. In nucleotides, the CDR3 is TGTGCTAGTGGTTTCATGAGGGTGGCGTCCTATAATTCACCCCTCCACTTT.

This rearrangement joins TRBV6-1 to TRBJ2-7; a weak D match, TRBD2 (5 bases). The V gene's germline CDR1 is MNHNS and CDR2 SASEGT. Trimming took off 0 bases at V and 4 bases at J, with 7 bases between the two ends. The CDR3 sequence is 13 residues long. Written as DNA, the CDR3 is TGTGCCAGCAGTGAAGCGGAGGTATACGAGCAGTACTTC. Protein: CASSEAEVYEQYF.

The rearrangement uses TRBV28 and TRBJ1-1, with D perhaps matching TRBD1 (6 bases). With 3 bases removed from V and 4 bases from J, the gap between germline ends came to 12 bases. CDR1 and CDR2 (germline): MDHEN, SYDVKM. The CDR3 consists of 14 residues. CDR3 amino acids: CASSLGGAGTEAFF. The CDR3 DNA reads TGTGCCAGCAGTTTGGGGGGCGCGGGCACTGAAGCTTTCTTT. The full variable domain, in which reference TRBV28 and TRBJ1-1 provide the parts outside the CDR3, is DVKVTQSSRYLVKRTGEKVFLECVQDMDHENMFWYRQDPGLGLRLIYFSYDVKMKEKGDIPEGYSVSREKKERFSLILESASTNQTSMYLCASSLGGAGTEAFFGQGTRLTVV.

The chain combines TRBV6-5 with TRBJ1-6; 10 bases are shared with TRBD1. Germline V CDR1 and CDR2: MNHEY, SVGAGI. The CDR3 totals 15 residues. V trimming: 7 bases; J trimming: 7 bases; junction bases outside the gene matches: 7. The CDR3 DNA reads as TGTGCCAGCACCAAAGACAGGGGGCGAAATTCACCCCTCCACTTT. It specifies CASTKDRGRNSPLHF.

V usage is TRBV7-2 and J usage is TRBJ1-1; D possibly corresponds to TRBD1 (5 bases). The CDR3 contains 15 residues. V dropped 0 bases and J dropped 3 bases, with 11 bases sitting between them. Germline CDR1 SGHTA, CDR2 FQGNSA. The DNA for the CDR3 is TGTGCCAGCAGCTTAGCGTCAGGGAGGCACACTGAAGCTTTCTTT. Its protein is CASSLASGRHTEAFF.

The V and J genes are TRBV7-2 and TRBJ2-4; 7 bases fit TRBD2. After removal of 1 base from V and 6 bases from J, the junction contained 9 bases not matched to a gene. Germline values: CDR1 SGHTA, CDR2 FQGNSA. The CDR3 extends over 16 amino acids. CDR3 amino acids: CASSLVGGEGGNIQYF. The DNA of the CDR3 is TGTGCCAGCAGCTTAGTGGGGGGGGAGGGTGGAAACATTCAGTACTTC.

The chain carries TRBV7-9 and TRBJ1-1, with D hard to call. Germline V CDR1 and CDR2: SEHNR, FQNEAQ (reference sequence). This CDR3 comprises 15 residues. V was pared by 1 base and J by 2 bases, with 11 bases between. CDR3: CASSLVSKTNTEAFF. The CDR3 nucleotides read TGTGCCAGCAGCTTAGTGTCCAAGACAAACACTGAAGCTTTCTTT.

J is TRBJ2-5 and V is TRBV7-2, with D possibly being TRBD1 (5 bases). The CDR3 contains 13 residues. Germline values: CDR1 SGHTA, CDR2 FQGNSA. Trimming took 4 bases from V and 5 from J, leaving 11 bases between them. CDR3 nucleotide sequence: TGTGCCAGCAGCTCCAGGGTTGGCGAGACCCAGTACTTC. This translates into CASSSRVGETQYF.

The chain couples TRBV12-5 to TRBJ2-2, with TRBD2 matching 12 bases. CDR3 length: 14 residues. Per the germline V gene, CDR1 is LGHNT and CDR2 is FRNRAP. After removal of 6 bases from V and 7 bases from J, the junction contained 3 bases not matched to a gene. The CDR3 spells CASGLTSGGGELFF. The CDR3 nucleotides are TGTGCTAGTGGGCTGACTAGCGGGGGCGGGGAGCTGTTTTTT.

V is TRBV19 and J is TRBJ2-1; 8 nucleotides match TRBD2. Germline-derived CDR1 and CDR2 are LNHDA and SQIVND (reference sequence). The CDR3 spans 17 residues. V was clipped by 4 bases and J by 0 bases; unmatched bases: 8. The CDR3 nucleotides are TGTGCCAGTAGTACAACCCATCTAGCGGGCTCCTACAATGAGCAGTTCTTC. Translated, it gives CASSTTHLAGSYNEQFF.

The V and J genes are TRBV10-1 and TRBJ2-5, with 7 nucleotides matching TRBD1. Looked up from germline, CDR1 is WNHNN and CDR2 is SYGVQD (reference sequence). There are 13 residues in the CDR3. V shed 6 bases and J 1 base; nucleotides not matched to a gene: 2. CDR3 protein: CASRGQLQETQYF. The CDR3 DNA sequence: TGCGCCAGCAGGGGACAGCTCCAAGAGACCCAGTACTTC.

This chain connects TRBV7-8 to TRBJ1-2; a weak D match, TRBD1 (5 bases). V was pared by 1 base and J by 6 bases, with 18 bases between. Per the germline V gene, CDR1 is SGHVS and CDR2 is FQNEAQ. This CDR3 region has 16 residues. Here the CDR3 DNA reads TGTGCCAGCAGCTTAGTCGGCGACGGGACGAGTGATGGCTACACCTTC. The encoded protein is CASSLVGDGTSDGYTF.

The gene calls are TRBV18 and TRBJ2-7; 7 bases agree with TRBD1. Germline values: CDR1 KGHSH, CDR2 LQKENI. There are 14 residues in the CDR3. V gave up 5 bases and J gave up 9 bases; unmatched junction bases: 13. The CDR3 here is CASSIRQGDSAQYF. CDR3 DNA sequence: TGTGCCAGCTCAATCCGACAGGGTGATTCCGCGCAGTACTTC.

The chain has TRBV6-6 and TRBJ1-1; 7 bases fit TRBD1. The CDR3 loop spans 14 amino acids. The V gene's germline CDR1 is MNHNY and CDR2 SVGAGI (reference sequence). Germline trimming cut 5 bases from V and 1 base from J; bases unmatched to any gene: 4. The CDR3 nucleotides are TGTGCCAGCAGTACGACAGGGCGGAACACTGAAGCTTTCTTT. Its translation is CASSTTGRNTEAFF.

This clone turned up a few times. This chain links TRBV5-4 with TRBJ2-3; 9 nucleotides match TRBD2. The V and J ends lost 4 bases and 2 bases, in that order; junction bases with no gene match: 5. The CDR3 covers 15 residues. Germline CDR1 and CDR2: SGHNT and YYREEE (reference sequence). CDR3 sequence reads: CASSPSGTITDTQYF. CDR3 DNA: TGTGCCAGCAGCCCTAGCGGGACGATCACAGATACGCAGTATTTT.

This chain joins TRBV4-2 and TRBJ2-2, with 8 bases that match TRBD1. With 1 base clipped from V and 7 bases from J, the junction kept 2 bases outside the gene matches. The CDR3 is 14 amino acids. Per germline, CDR1 LGHNA and CDR2 YNFKEQ. The CDR3 DNA reads as TGTGCCAGCAGCCAAGGGACAGGGCACGGGGAGCTGTTTTTT. Translation gives CASSQGTGHGELFF.

The chain uses TRBV2 and TRBJ2-3, with no clear D. The CDR3 is 15 residues long. Germline V gene data show CDR1 as SNHLY and CDR2 as FYNNEI. Trimming removed 5 bases from V and 0 bases from J, with 12 bases in between. CDR3 sequence reads: CASSRNKASTDTQYF. The DNA of the CDR3 is TGTGCCAGCAGTCGTAATAAGGCTAGCACAGATACGCAGTATTTT.

The chain links TRBV18 to TRBJ2-1; D gene ambiguous. The CDR3 sequence is 14 residues long. V gave up 0 bases and J gave up 3 bases, with 6 bases separating them. In germline, CDR1 is KGHSH, CDR2 LQKENI. CDR3 sequence: CASSPPTGYNEQFF. The CDR3 DNA sequence: TGTGCCAGCTCACCACCCACGGGCTACAATGAGCAGTTCTTC.

The gene calls are TRBV6-1 and TRBJ2-1, with D hard to call. This CDR3 is 13 amino acids long. Trimming removed 1 base from V and 6 bases from J, with 7 bases in between. Looked up from germline, CDR1 is MNHNS and CDR2 is SASEGT. The CDR3 nucleotides are TGTGCCAGCAGTGAAGACAAGGGCAATGAGCAGTTCTTC. It is translated as CASSEDKGNEQFF.

The rearrangement links TRBV19 to TRBJ2-7; the D gene is possibly TRBD1 (6 bases). The V end was cut by 3 bases, the J end by 3 bases, with 12 bases between. Germline V lookup: CDR1 LNHDA, CDR2 SQIVND (reference sequence). The CDR3 extends over 14 amino acids. CDR3 residues: CASSIGTRVYEQYF. Written as DNA, the CDR3 is TGTGCCAGTAGTATTGGGACAAGGGTCTACGAGCAGTACTTC.

The chain recombines TRBV11-2 with TRBJ2-2; 11 bases agree with TRBD2. The J segment lost 0 bases and the V segment lost 1 base, leaving 4 bases of the junction unmatched. Germline V lookup: CDR1 SGHAT, CDR2 FQNNGV. The CDR3 has 18 residues. CDR3 nucleotide sequence: TGTGCCAGCAGCTTAGGACTAGCGGGGTTGGCGAACACCGGGGAGCTGTTTTTT. Protein product: CASSLGLAGLANTGELFF.

The rearrangement joins TRBV12-1 to TRBJ1-4; TRBD1, as called in the table, went unchecked against the DNA. TRBV12-1 is a pseudogene segment. This CDR3 is built from 14 residues. Here the CDR3 DNA reads TGTGCCAGCAGCTTTTGGAGACAGCATGAAAAACTGTTTTTT. This sequence encodes CASSFWRQHEKLFF.

The gene calls are TRBV19 and TRBJ2-1; 9 nucleotides agree with TRBD1. The germline V gene has CDR1 LNHDA and CDR2 SQIVND (reference sequence). This CDR3 region has 14 residues. With V trimmed by 7 bases and J by 3 bases, 4 bases remained unmatched. DNA of the CDR3: TGTGCCAGTACCAACAGGGGGCTCTACAATGAGCAGTTCTTC. Translating gives CASTNRGLYNEQFF.

This chain links TRBV28 with TRBJ1-3, with 9 bases matching TRBD1. V shed 6 bases and J 3 bases; nucleotides not matched to a gene: 3. CDR3 length: 14 residues. Per germline, CDR1 MDHEN and CDR2 SYDVKM. CDR3 sequence: CASRGQGIGNTIYF. The CDR3 region has the DNA TGTGCCAGCAGGGGACAGGGAATTGGAAACACCATATATTTT.